These T cell receptor beta chains were read from a single sample in a study of molecular identifiers for immune sequencing clone quantification. MiXCR, applied by TCRdb to the PCR reads, yields one record per CDR3 protein. This sample has 300,000 to 400,000 distinct CDR3 sequences, with about a fifth found just once. Sequenced input: naive CD8+ T cells from blood, with Jurkat cell RNA spiked in. Receptors were obtained from a human donor in good health. Some libraries in this study had Jurkat cell RNA spiked in. Each CDR3 is given with its conserved first and last residue. Fields, in order: D gene, J gene, clone size, V gene, CDR3 DNA, CDR3 protein. The D gene is left open where the match is weak. Expanded clones are given a class, and other clones once, few, many or no size at all.

.	TRBJ1-2	few	TRBV4-3	TGCGCCAGCAGCCAAGGGGTCCAGGCACAGGTTTATGGCTACACCTTC	CASSQGVQAQVYGYTF
.	TRBJ2-1	few	TRBV4-1	TGCGCCAGCAGCCAAGATCATGGCTTCCAGGGGGGTGAGCAGTTCTTC	CASSQDHGFQGGEQFF
TRBD1	TRBJ2-7	.	TRBV19	TGTGCCAGTAGTATACCGGGACAGGCCTACGAGCAGTACTTC	CASSIPGQAYEQYF
TRBD1	TRBJ1-1	many	TRBV7-9	TGTGCCAGCAGCTTAGGTTTTGGCACAGGGGTGGCTTTCTTT	CASSLGFGTGVAFF
TRBD2	TRBJ2-2	many	TRBV28	TGTGCCAGCAGTTCCCCCAAGACTAGCGGGGGGACAGGGGTCGCCGGGGAGCTGTTTTTT	CASSSPKTSGGTGVAGELFF
TRBD2	TRBJ2-1	.	TRBV27	TGTGCCAGCAGTTTATTCGGGGGAGCGGGGTACAATGAGCAGTTCTTC	CASSLFGGAGYNEQFF
.	TRBJ2-5	.	TRBV11-2	TGTGCCAGCAGCACAGGGACCGGCCAGACCTTTGATCCCCAGTACTTC	CASSTGTGQTFDPQYF
TRBD1	TRBJ1-2	many	TRBV4-3	TGCGCCAGCAGCCCTGACAGGGCTACTAACTATGGCTACACCTTC	CASSPDRATNYGYTF
TRBD2	TRBJ2-5	many	TRBV27	TGTGCCAGCAGTTTATGGGCGGGGGGCCCCTATTGGACCCAGTACTTC	CASSLWAGGPYWTQYF
.	TRBJ2-3	many	TRBV5-1	TGCGCCAGCAGCTTGGTACCCGCAGATACGCAGTATTTT	CASSLVPADTQYF
.	TRBJ2-1	many	TRBV12-3/TRBV12-4	TGTGCCAGCAGTTTGTTAGGATTCTATGAGCAGTTCTTC	CASSLLGFYEQFF
.	TRBJ2-1	.	TRBV11-2	TGTGGCAGCAGCTTTGAGCCCTCAACAGGGTATGAGGGGAATGAGCAGTTCTTC	CGSSFEPSTGYEGNEQFF
TRBD2	TRBJ2-5	.	TRBV20-1	TGCAGTGCTAGACATCACAGCGGGGGTTACCAAGAGATCCAGTACTTC	CSARHHSGGYQEIQYF
.	TRBJ1-1	.	TRBV4-1	TGCGCCAGCAACAAAGGGGGTCCGCGGACTGAAGCTTTCTTT	CASNKGGPRTEAFF
.	TRBJ1-5	many	TRBV28	TGTGCCAGCAGATTAGTAGGGGATCAGCCCCAGCATTTT	CASRLVGDQPQHF
TRBD1	TRBJ2-7	few	TRBV4-2	TGTGCCAGCAGCCAAGAACGGACAGGGTCCTACGAGCAGTACTTC	CASSQERTGSYEQYF
.	TRBJ1-3	many	TRBV4-3	TGCGCCAGCAGCCAAGACGGGCAGATCTCTGGAAACACCATATATTTT	CASSQDGQISGNTIYF
.	TRBJ2-3	many	TRBV12-3/TRBV12-4	TGTGCCAGCAGTAGACTCCTCCTTCTGGGCAGCCACACAGATACGCAGTATTTT	CASSRLLLLGSHTDTQYF
.	TRBJ1-1	many	TRBV2	TGTGCCAGCAGACTTCCCCTACAGGGCGTCAACACTGAAGCTTTCTTT	CASRLPLQGVNTEAFF
TRBD2	TRBJ2-7	once	TRBV27	TGTGCCAGCAGTTACCTAGGGGTAGCGGGAGTTAACGAGCAGTACTTC	CASSYLGVAGVNEQYF
TRBD2	TRBJ2-3	many	TRBV7-8	TGTGCCAGCAGCCCCGCTAGCGGAGGGTTTGAGGATACGCAGTATTTT	CASSPASGGFEDTQYF
.	TRBJ2-7	.	TRBV19	TGTGCCACAGGAACCTACGAGCAGTACTTC	CATGTYEQYF
.	TRBJ1-1	.	TRBV4-1	TGCGCCAGCAGCCAAGCAGGGAACGCTTTCATGAACACTGAAGCTTTCTTT	CASSQAGNAFMNTEAFF
TRBD2	TRBJ2-7	many	TRBV29-1	TGCAGCGTTCAGGGGTCGGGAGGGCCGTCCTACGAGCAGTACTTC	CSVQGSGGPSYEQYF
.	TRBJ2-7	.	TRBV19	TGTGCCAGTAGTATGGGGCGGGACCTCTCCTACGAGCAGTACTTC	CASSMGRDLSYEQYF
.	TRBJ2-7	many	TRBV6-1	TGTGCCAGCAGTGTTTCGGCTATTTACGAGCAGTACTTC	CASSVSAIYEQYF